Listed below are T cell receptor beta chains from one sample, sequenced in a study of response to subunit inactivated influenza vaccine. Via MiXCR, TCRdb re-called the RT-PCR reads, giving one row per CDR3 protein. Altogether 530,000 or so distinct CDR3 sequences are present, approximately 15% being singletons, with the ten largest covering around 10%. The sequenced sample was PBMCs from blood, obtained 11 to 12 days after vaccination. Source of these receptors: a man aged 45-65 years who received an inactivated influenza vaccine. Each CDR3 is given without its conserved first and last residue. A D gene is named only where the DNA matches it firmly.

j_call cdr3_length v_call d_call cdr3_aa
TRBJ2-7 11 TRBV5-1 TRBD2 ASSQETTSGKY
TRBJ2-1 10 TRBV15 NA ATSISENEQF
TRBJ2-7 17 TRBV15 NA ATSSIGQGLPLVTYEQY
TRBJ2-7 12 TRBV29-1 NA SAIGGQGSYEQY
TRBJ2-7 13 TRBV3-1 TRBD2 ASSRVSGRTYEQY
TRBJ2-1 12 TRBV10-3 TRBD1 AISGTGIHNEQF
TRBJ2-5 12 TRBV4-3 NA ASSQTSLGETQY
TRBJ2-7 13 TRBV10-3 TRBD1 AISEGQGSTYEQY
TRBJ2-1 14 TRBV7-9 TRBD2 ASSPTSGGIYNEQF
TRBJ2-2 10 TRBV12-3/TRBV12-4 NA ASSLFDGELF
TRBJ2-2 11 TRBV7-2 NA ASSLVRGGELF
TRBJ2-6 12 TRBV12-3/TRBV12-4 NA ASSTHSGANVLT
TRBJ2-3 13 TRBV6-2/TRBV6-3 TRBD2 VSKKAGGGTDTQY
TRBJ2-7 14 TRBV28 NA ASSLYWGPDEYEQY
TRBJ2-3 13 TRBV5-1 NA ASSLGLALADTQY
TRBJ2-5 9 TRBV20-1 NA SAKVRETQY